A selection of T cell receptor beta chains follows, all from one sample in a study of beta chain features in type 1 diabetes. Only in-frame clones appear in the TCRdb table, and some are missing; sequencing was by immunoSEQ multiplex PCR. The repertoire holds 250,000 to 350,000 clones, with around 15% as singletons. Sequenced material: central memory CD4+ T cells from blood. These receptors came from a man aged 25-45 years in good health. Both conserved end residues are part of each CDR3. A D gene is named only where the DNA matches it firmly. The size of a clone is reported for some rows only, either as once, few or many, or as a class for expanded clones.

clone_size j_call v_call d_call cdr3_nt cdr3_aa
many TRBJ2-5 TRBV5-6 . TGTGCCAGCAGCCATAACGCACGACAAAGTCGGGAGACCCAGTACTTC CASSHNARQSRETQYF
. TRBJ2-1 TRBV27 TRBD1 TGTGCCAGCAGTCAGGGACAGGTAGGGGGTGAGCAGTTCTTC CASSQGQVGGEQFF
few TRBJ2-2 TRBV27 TRBD2 TGTGCCAGCAAACTAGCGGGAGTAGGGACCGGGGAGCTGTTTTTT CASKLAGVGTGELFF
few TRBJ1-6 TRBV6-6 TRBD1 TGTGCCAGCAGTTTACCCGGACAGGCGGAATCACCCCTCCACTTT CASSLPGQAESPLHF
. TRBJ2-3 TRBV27 TRBD2 TGTGCCAGCCGGACCCCCGGGACTAGCGGGAGGGGGTTAGATACGCAGTATTTT CASRTPGTSGRGLDTQYF
few TRBJ2-5 TRBV27 . TGTGCCAGCAGCCTCCTTGGGGGAGAAGAGACCCAGTACTTC CASSLLGGEETQYF
. TRBJ2-5 TRBV7-7 . TGTGCCAGCAGTGAGGGGCGGGAAGAGACCCAGTACTTC CASSEGREETQYF
. TRBJ2-5 TRBV19 TRBD1 TGTGCCAGTACCGCACAGGGGGTTGGAGGAGAGACCCAGTACTTC CASTAQGVGGETQYF
. TRBJ1-1 TRBV4-3 . TGCGCCAGCAGCCAAGATCCGGAAGGGACTGAAGCTTTCTTT CASSQDPEGTEAFF
few TRBJ2-5 TRBV18 . TGTGCCAGCTCACCGAGTCTAGCTGGAGAGACCCAGTACTTC CASSPSLAGETQYF
many TRBJ2-5 TRBV27 . TGTGCCAGCAGTTTAATTGGGCAGCAAGAGACCCAGTACTTC CASSLIGQQETQYF
. TRBJ2-7 TRBV25-1 . TGTGCCAGCAGTGAATGGAAAGGGACCTACGAGCAGTACTTC CASSEWKGTYEQYF
many TRBJ1-2 TRBV10-3 . TGTGCCATCAGTGAGAATACAGGATGGGGCTACACCTTC CAISENTGWGYTF
many TRBJ2-1 TRBV6-5 . TGTGCCAGCACATACTACAATGAGCAGTTCTTC CASTYYNEQFF
few TRBJ1-3 TRBV7-2 . TGTGCCAGCAGCCCTGTTTCGAGCGGGGGAAACACCATATATTTT CASSPVSSGGNTIYF
. TRBJ1-5 TRBV7-6 . TGTGCCAGCAGCTTAGCGGGTGGCAGGGGAGCAGACCAGCCCCAGCATTTT CASSLAGGRGADQPQHF
. TRBJ2-1 TRBV11-2 TRBD1 TGTGCCAGCAGCCAGGGGGTAGGAGAGCAGTTCTTC CASSQGVGEQFF
few TRBJ2-5 TRBV19 . TGTGCCAGTAGTTCTGGAGGTTTTCGTGAGACCCAGTACTTC CASSSGGFRETQYF
. TRBJ2-6 TRBV5-1 TRBD1 TGCGCCAGCAGCCCGGTTGTCGGGACAGGCAGCTCTGGGGCCAACGTCCTGACTTTC CASSPVVGTGSSGANVLTF
few TRBJ1-2 TRBV5-1 . TGCGCCAGCAGCTTTGAGGGCGGCTATGGCTACACCTTC CASSFEGGYGYTF
many TRBJ2-6 TRBV5-4 . TGTGCCAGCCGTAGGGGCAGCTTCTCCTCTGGGGCCAACGTCCTGACTTTC CASRRGSFSSGANVLTF
few TRBJ2-5 TRBV27 TRBD2 TGTGCCAGCAGTCCACATCGGGGGGGCCGAGAGACCCAGTACTTC CASSPHRGGRETQYF
. TRBJ2-7 TRBV6-1 . TGTGCCAGCAGTACCGGGGGTTCCTACGAGCAGTACTTC CASSTGGSYEQYF
. TRBJ1-1 TRBV5-8 . TGTGCCAGCACCTTCGGTCTGAACACTGAAGCTTTCTTT CASTFGLNTEAFF
. TRBJ2-5 TRBV5-4 TRBD2 TGTGCCAGCCGCCGACAGCGGGAGGAGACCCAGTACTTC CASRRQREETQYF
few TRBJ1-1 TRBV19 . TGTGCCAGTACTGATGGGGTAAAATCGAGGGAAGCTTTCTTT CASTDGVKSREAFF